This T cell receptor beta chain came from a study of blood T cell repertoires in COVID-19. At the level of the study: Acute and convalescent COVID-19 samples came from the United States, Italy and Spain. From T cells, B-cell-depleted T cells, or PBMCs came the material, which was cDNA or gDNA.

Seattle's enrolled individuals joined amid active infection and were then monitored longitudinally. Here immunoSEQ multiplex PCR was the method, and the copy in TCRdb shows in-frame clones only, minus some. Among fewer than 300,000 clones listed, about nine tenths were seen once. CDR3 size: 17 residues. CDR1 LGHDT and CDR2 YNNKEL come from the germline V gene (reference sequence). V was pared by 1 base and J by 5 bases, with 20 bases between. The receptor was isolated from a man in his fifties or sixties with COVID-19, enrolled during active disease. The sequencing sample was made of peripheral blood. This sequence joins TRBV3-1 (or the pseudogene TRBV3-2) and TRBJ1-2; tentatively, D is TRBD1 (6 bases). Written as DNA, the CDR3 is TGTGCCAGCAGCCAAGTTGCGACAGGCGCTAGATCTTATGGCTACACCTTC. Translated, it gives CASSQVATGARSYGYTF.